The T cell receptor (beta chain) under discussion was sequenced for a study of T cells in Graves' hyperthyroidism and ophthalmopathy. The study's findings and limits: Ophthalmopathy got predicted by the model a median around 6.8 months before its onset.

This clonotype appeared a few times. Its antigen is unknown. The germline V gene encodes CDR1 SEHNR and CDR2 FQNEAQ (reference sequence). V lost 5 bases to trimming and J lost 3 bases, with 15 bases between them. CDR3 length equals 15 residues. Authors of the study amplified TCR beta CDR3 regions from RNA transcripts. First-round RT-PCR of the TCR CDR3 relied on the HTBI primer set. From the multiplex PCR reads, TCRdb called clonotypes with MiXCR, one entry per CDR3 protein. The sample carries approximately 620,000 distinct CDR3 sequences, approximately 15% recorded once. Pregnant or lactating patients were excluded, as were those with uncontrolled infection or other autoimmune disease. Diagnoses were established using clinical symptoms, serum thyroxine and TRAb, thyroid ultrasound and orbital computed tomography.

The chain joins TRBV7-9 to TRBJ2-3, with D perhaps matching TRBD1 or TRBD2 (6 bases each). The specimen was blood. The receptor was derived from a young woman with Graves' hyperthyroidism that later progressed to Graves' ophthalmopathy. The CDR3: CASSQEGGWTDTQYF. The CDR3 DNA reads as TGTGCCAGCAGCCAGGAGGGGGGTTGGACAGATACGCAGTATTTT.